The clone carrying this TCR beta chain was seen a few times. Its antigen is unknown. Trimming removed 5 bases from V and 0 bases from J, with 12 bases in between. The CDR3 length is 15 residues. CDR1 LNHNV and CDR2 YYDKDF come from the germline V gene (reference sequence). During its preparation, the TCRbeta library received unique molecular identifiers. In TCRdb, the PCR reads were re-called with MiXCR into one record per CDR3 protein. The table has hundreds of thousands of distinct CDR3 sequences, around 13% seen once. The sample belongs to a study of T-cell reconstitution after alpha-beta-depleted transplantation in children. The study's findings and limits: From newly produced T cells came most of the T-cell counts and diversity one year after transplant. Surviving recipient T cells and thymic progenitors underlay high day-60 TCRbeta diversity in some patients. Several hundred expanded graft clones reportedly supplied alpha-beta T cells about two months after transplant.

This TCR derives from a male patient aged 5 to 17 who had a stem cell transplant for acute myeloid leukemia, so the T cells may come from the graft donor. Specimen: PBMCs, mostly from graft donor cells, collected 360 days after TCRalphabeta/CD19-depleted stem cell transplant. The genes are TRBV15 and TRBJ2-3; D gene unclear. The CDR3 DNA reads TGTGCCACCAGCCGGGTCGCAGGCAGCACAGATACGCAGTATTTT. Amino acids: CATSRVAGSTDTQYF.